This passage covers 2 T cell receptor beta chains from one sample sequenced in a study of cytomegalovirus exposure and HLA in healthy donors. PCR was performed using 60 Vbeta and 13 Jbeta primers. Measured with immunoSEQ multiplex PCR; TCRdb has only the in-frame clones, and not every one. In total, the table holds fewer than 100,000 clones. The sample comprised PBMCs. The receptors originated from a woman between 55 and 75 years old in good health and CMV-seronegative.

The J gene is TRBJ1-2, the V gene TRBV6-5, with D unclear. The CDR3 is 13 residues long. Trimming stripped 2 bases from V and 1 base from J, with 5 bases between. Germline CDR1 reads MNHEY; CDR2 reads SVGAGI. The DNA for the CDR3 is TGTGCCAGCAGTTACGAGGTTAACTATGGCTACACCTTC. Encoded protein: CASSYEVNYGYTF.

The chain couples TRBV6-5 to TRBJ2-3, with D perhaps matching TRBD2 (6 bases). The germline V gene has CDR1 MNHEY and CDR2 SVGAGI. V was pared by 6 bases and J by 4 bases, with 11 bases between. CDR3 length: 13 amino acids. CDR3 sequence (DNA): TGTGCCAGCAGCCGACTAGGCGCAGATACGCAGTATTTT. Its protein product is CASSRLGADTQYF.